This is a list of T cell receptor beta chains from one sample in a study of blood T cells in healthy people across ages. TCRdb reprocessed the 5' RACE reads with MiXCR, giving one entry per CDR3 protein. The sample records roughly 2 million distinct CDR3 sequences, approximately 50% being singletons. Input material: blood. The origin of the receptors is a woman aged 35 to 49 in good health. CDR3s include the opening cysteine and the closing phenylalanine or tryptophan. The D gene is left open where the match is weak. The size field is filled for only some rows; it gives once, few, many or a size class.

TRBJ2-3 NA NA TRBV12-3/TRBV12-4 TGTGCCAGCAGTTCGCGTCTACTTATCCTCACAGATACGCAGTATTTT CASSSRLLILTDTQYF
TRBJ2-3 few TRBD2 TRBV10-3 TGTGCCATCAGTGAGAGCGGGGTACTCACAGATACGCAGTATTTT CAISESGVLTDTQYF
TRBJ1-2 few NA TRBV20-1 TGCAGTGCCCGTCCCCTTCCCCCCTTAGACTATGGCTACACCTTC CSARPLPPLDYGYTF
TRBJ1-6 many NA TRBV7-2 TGTGCCAGCAGCCTAGGACAACATAATTCACCCCTCCACTTT CASSLGQHNSPLHF
TRBJ1-2 few NA TRBV7-9 TGTGCCAGCGGAAGGGTGGGGAGCTATGGCTACACCTTC CASGRVGSYGYTF
TRBJ2-5 few NA TRBV20-1 TGCAGTGCTAGAGATCGAGCTTTTTCGGGGGCACCCGTTCAAGAGACCCAGTACTTC CSARDRAFSGAPVQETQYF
TRBJ2-3 few NA TRBV21-1 TGTGCCAGCAGCAAAGCCCCGTCTGGACGCACAGATACGCAGTATTTT CASSKAPSGRTDTQYF
TRBJ2-4 NA NA TRBV29-1 TGCAGCGTTGTACCCCAAGGCAAAAACATTCAGTACTTC CSVVPQGKNIQYF
TRBJ1-5 few TRBD1 TRBV6-2/TRBV6-3 TGTGCCAGCATGGACAGGAATAATCAGCCCCAGCATTTT CASMDRNNQPQHF
TRBJ2-2 NA NA TRBV28 TGTGCCAGCAGTTTTTCTCTTGCGAACACCGGGGAGCTGTTTTTT CASSFSLANTGELFF
TRBJ2-1 NA NA TRBV29-1 TGCAGCGTTGAGGGGGTCGAGGATGAGCAGTTCTTC CSVEGVEDEQFF
TRBJ2-4 NA NA TRBV13 TGTGCCAGCAGCTTACCCCACTTGGTAGAGCAGTACTTC CASSLPHLVEQYF
TRBJ2-7 NA NA TRBV18 TGTGCCAGCTCACCATTAACGGCCACCGAGCAGTACTTC CASSPLTATEQYF
TRBJ2-1 NA NA TRBV5-8 TGTGCCAGCAGCTCGGGGTCGCAGTTCTTC CASSSGSQFF
TRBJ2-5 NA NA TRBV28 TGTGCCAGCAGTTTCCACGGGACAAGACAAGAGACCCAGTACTTC CASSFHGTRQETQYF
TRBJ1-4 once NA TRBV27 TGTGCCAGCGGCCAGCTTGAAAAACTGTTTTTT CASGQLEKLFF
TRBJ1-2 few TRBD1 TRBV10-3 TGTGCCGCGTCAACAGGGGCGCCTGATGGCTACACCTTC CAASTGAPDGYTF
TRBJ2-2 NA NA TRBV6-5 TGTGCCAGCACTCTAACCCCGGGACCCCGAGGCGGGGAGCTGTTTTTT CASTLTPGPRGGELFF
TRBJ2-7 NA NA TRBV20-1 TGCAGTGCTAGAGATCCAGGACACAACTACGAGCAGTACTTC CSARDPGHNYEQYF
TRBJ1-4 NA TRBD1 TRBV20-1 TGCAGTGCTGGGGACAGGGGGCTCTCTAATGAAAAACTGTTTTTT CSAGDRGLSNEKLFF
TRBJ2-1 NA NA TRBV4-1 TGCGCCAGCAGCCAAGATTGGTGGGGGGCCCACCCGGCCAATGAGCAGTTCTTC CASSQDWWGAHPANEQFF
TRBJ2-7 few TRBD1 TRBV4-1 TGCGCCAGCAGCCAAGATGGGGAGACAGGGGATTACGAGCAGTACTTC CASSQDGETGDYEQYF
TRBJ2-5 NA NA TRBV6-2/TRBV6-3 TGTGCCAGCAGCCTGGACGGGACCCCACCGGAGACCCAGTACTTC CASSLDGTPPETQYF
TRBJ2-7 NA NA TRBV18 TGTGCCAGCTCACCACCGGCAGGGGCCTACGAGCAGTACTTC CASSPPAGAYEQYF
TRBJ1-1 NA TRBD1 TRBV29-1 TGCAGCACCCGACAGGGCTGGACTGAAGCTTTCTTT CSTRQGWTEAFF
TRBJ2-7 many TRBD1 TRBV6-5 TGTGCCAGCAGGGAACAGGGGGCGACCTACGAGCAGTACTTC CASREQGATYEQYF
TRBJ2-3 NA NA TRBV5-1 TGCGCCAGCAGCTCCCTAGTTAGCACAGATACGCAGTATTTT CASSSLVSTDTQYF
TRBJ2-3 NA NA TRBV20-1 TGCAGTACTGCCCCCCCCTTGGGAGATACGCAGTATTTT CSTAPPLGDTQYF
TRBJ1-1 NA TRBD1 TRBV20-1 TGCAGTGCTAGAGCCAAACAGGGGCCGAACACTGAAGCTTTCTTT CSARAKQGPNTEAFF
TRBJ2-3 NA NA TRBV5-1 TGCGCCAGCAGCTTCTCCTCTGCAGGGGCCACAGATACGCAGTATTTT CASSFSSAGATDTQYF
TRBJ1-2 NA NA TRBV20-1 TGCAGTGCTAATACAGGCTTAGCTAACTATGGCTACACCTTC CSANTGLANYGYTF
TRBJ1-5 few NA TRBV29-1 TGCAGCGTTGAACAGGGGAAGAATCAGCCCCAGCATTTT CSVEQGKNQPQHF
TRBJ2-5 NA TRBD2 TRBV7-9 TGTGTCAGCAGCCCGGGACTAGCGTTCGGGACCCAGTACTTC CVSSPGLAFGTQYF
TRBJ2-3 NA TRBD1 TRBV11-2 TGTGCCAGCAGCTGGGAAGGGACAGGGGTCCTAGATACGCAGTATTTT CASSWEGTGVLDTQYF
TRBJ2-7 few NA TRBV28 TGTGCCAGCAGTTCCCGAAAGGGACCGATCACCTACGAGCAGTACTTC CASSSRKGPITYEQYF
TRBJ1-6 NA TRBD1 TRBV7-3 TGTGCCAGCAGCCTCACCGGGACAGGGAGTGGATCACCCCTCCACTTT CASSLTGTGSGSPLHF
TRBJ2-5 NA NA TRBV20-1 TGCAGTGCTAGAGTTTCGTCTAAACAAGAGACCCAGTACTTC CSARVSSKQETQYF
TRBJ1-5 once NA TRBV20-1 TGCAGTGCCCATGGGGGGCAGGCACGGGGGCAGCCCCAGCATTTT CSAHGGQARGQPQHF
TRBJ2-5 few NA TRBV6-5 TGTGCCAGCAGTTACTCGGACATCACTAAAGCGGAGACCCAGTACTTC CASSYSDITKAETQYF
TRBJ2-7 NA NA TRBV6-5 TGTGCCAGCAGTTCCGGGACGGAGCATTCCTACGAGCAGTACTTC CASSSGTEHSYEQYF
TRBJ2-5 NA TRBD2 TRBV24-1 TGTGCCACCAGTGATGCGGAGGCGGGGGGAGAGACCCAGTACTTC CATSDAEAGGETQYF
TRBJ2-1 NA NA TRBV24-1 TGTGCCACCAGTGACGCGGGCCCAAGCTGGAATGAGCAGTTCTTC CATSDAGPSWNEQFF
TRBJ2-7 few TRBD2 TRBV27 TGTGCCAGCAGTGACTACGGGACTAGCGGGGGGTGGTACGAGCAGTACTTC CASSDYGTSGGWYEQYF
TRBJ1-2 few NA TRBV5-1 TGCGCCAGCAGCCGAGAAGGGGAAAGTTATGGCTACACCTTC CASSREGESYGYTF
TRBJ2-6 many NA TRBV7-2 TGTGCCAGCAGCTTAGATCAAACCTCTGGGGCCAACGTCCTGACTTTC CASSLDQTSGANVLTF
TRBJ2-7 NA NA TRBV3-1 TGTGCCAGCAGCCAAGGAGGACGCAGCCGAAGGGCCGAGCAGTACTTC CASSQGGRSRRAEQYF
TRBJ1-2 once TRBD1 TRBV5-1 TGCGCCAGCAGCAGGGACAGGTGGGAGAACTATGGCTACACCTTC CASSRDRWENYGYTF
TRBJ2-3 NA TRBD1 TRBV15 TGTGCCACCAGCGGACCCGTCGGGACAGGGGGCATAGATACGCAGTATTTT CATSGPVGTGGIDTQYF
TRBJ2-3 NA NA TRBV19 TGTGCCAGTAGACCTAATATAGTTACAGATACGCAGTATTTT CASRPNIVTDTQYF
TRBJ1-2 NA TRBD1 TRBV7-9 TGTGCCAGCAGCTTAGGAGGTGGGACAGGGGTCCTCTATGGCTACACCTTC CASSLGGGTGVLYGYTF
TRBJ2-1 NA NA TRBV6-1 TGTGCCAGCAGTAATCCGGGACAAAGGGAGACCCAGTTCTTC CASSNPGQRETQFF
TRBJ2-1 NA TRBD2 TRBV5-1 TGCGCCAGCAGCTTGTTTCCCCTAGCGGACTACAATGAGCAGTTCTTC CASSLFPLADYNEQFF
TRBJ2-7 once NA TRBV28 TGTGCCAGCTTTGACAGGAACTATTGCGAGCAGTACTTC CASFDRNYCEQYF